Listed below are T cell receptor beta chains from one sample, sequenced in a study of cytomegalovirus exposure and HLA in healthy donors. Data came from immunoSEQ multiplex PCR; TCRdb stores just in-frame clones and leaves some out. The sample lists roughly 56,000 clones, over 75% occurring once. The sample comprised PBMCs. These TCRs come from a woman aged 25 to 39 in good health and CMV-seronegative. CDR3s include the opening cysteine and the closing phenylalanine or tryptophan. A D gene is named only where the DNA matches it firmly. Clone size, where shown, is once, few, many, or a class for clones that have expanded.

cdr3_nt | cdr3_aa | j_call | cdr3_length | v_call | d_call | clone_size
TGCGCCAGCAGCAAAATAAGGGGAGGGCACACAGATACGCAGTATTTT | CASSKIRGGHTDTQYF | TRBJ2-3 | 16 | TRBV4-3 | TRBD2 | NA
TGTGCCAGTAGTATATCAGGGACTTCCTACGAGCAGTACTTC | CASSISGTSYEQYF | TRBJ2-7 | 14 | TRBV19 | NA | NA
TGCGCCAGCAGCGCACTACCGGGACAGGGGGCTAGGGATGAGTTCTTC | CASSALPGQGARDEFF | TRBJ2-1 | 16 | TRBV5-1 | TRBD1 | NA
TGTGCCACCGGGACTAGTTCAGTAGATACGCAGTATTTT | CATGTSSVDTQYF | TRBJ2-3 | 13 | TRBV19 | TRBD2 | NA
TGTGCCAGCAGCTTAGTGGGGATCGGGGGGGAAGAGACCCAGTACTTC | CASSLVGIGGEETQYF | TRBJ2-5 | 16 | TRBV7-6 | TRBD2 | NA
TGTGCCAGCAGTTCGCGGGGGAATGGCTACACCTTC | CASSSRGNGYTF | TRBJ1-2 | 12 | TRBV28 | NA | NA
TGTGCCAGCAGCTCTAGCGTAGATACGCAGTATTTT | CASSSSVDTQYF | TRBJ2-3 | 12 | TRBV7-2 | NA | few
TGTGCCAGCGGCGGTAGCACAGATACGCAGTATTTT | CASGGSTDTQYF | TRBJ2-3 | 12 | TRBV28 | NA | NA
TGTGCCAGCAGTGACACCCTCAGGGAGACCCAGTACTTC | CASSDTLRETQYF | TRBJ2-5 | 13 | TRBV25-1 | NA | NA
TGTGCCAGTAGCATCCCAGCGGGGGGCACTGAAGCTTTCTTT | CASSIPAGGTEAFF | TRBJ1-1 | 14 | TRBV19 | NA | once
TGCGCCAGCAGCTTGGCCGCGGCTCCCTACGAGCAGTACTTC | CASSLAAAPYEQYF | TRBJ2-7 | 14 | TRBV5-1 | NA | NA
TGCAGCGTTGGGTACGCCGGGACAGGGGGCGTACCAAGTGAGCAGTACTTC | CSVGYAGTGGVPSEQYF | TRBJ2-7 | 17 | TRBV29-1 | TRBD1 | NA
TGTGCCAGCAGTGAAGTGGGGGGAGGCCAAGAGACCCAGTACTTC | CASSEVGGGQETQYF | TRBJ2-5 | 15 | TRBV6-1 | NA | NA
TGTGCCAGCAGCGGACTAGCGGGAACGGGTGAGCAGTTCTTC | CASSGLAGTGEQFF | TRBJ2-1 | 14 | TRBV7-3 | TRBD2 | once
TGTGCCAGCAGCTTTAGACTAGCGGGAGGGCAAACCGGGGAGCTGTTTTTT | CASSFRLAGGQTGELFF | TRBJ2-2 | 17 | TRBV5-6 | TRBD2 | NA
TGTGCCAGCAGTGAGGAGTTCTACGAGCAGTACTTC | CASSEEFYEQYF | TRBJ2-7 | 12 | TRBV2 | NA | NA
TGTGCCAGTAGTAATAGCGGCTACAATGAGCAGTTCTTC | CASSNSGYNEQFF | TRBJ2-1 | 13 | TRBV19 | NA | NA
TGTGCCAGCAGTTTATACGGTAGCGGTAACTATGGCTACACCTTC | CASSLYGSGNYGYTF | TRBJ1-2 | 15 | TRBV27 | NA | NA
TGTGCCAGCAGCGTAGGGCCAAACCTCCAAGAGACCCAGTACTTC | CASSVGPNLQETQYF | TRBJ2-5 | 15 | TRBV9 | NA | NA
TGTGCCAGCAGTTTCTCGGGACAGACGCCCTACGGGGGGGCCAACGTCCTGACTTTC | CASSFSGQTPYGGANVLTF | TRBJ2-6 | 19 | TRBV27 | TRBD1 | once
TGTGCCAGCAGCTTGTCCGGGACTAGCCCATCCTACGAGCAGTACTTC | CASSLSGTSPSYEQYF | TRBJ2-7 | 16 | TRBV7-2 | TRBD2 | NA
TGTGCCAGCAGTGAAGGAGAGAGCATCTATGGCTACACCTTC | CASSEGESIYGYTF | TRBJ1-2 | 14 | TRBV6-1 | NA | NA
TGTGCCATCAGTAGACTAGCGGGAGAACACAATGAGCAGTTCTTC | CAISRLAGEHNEQFF | TRBJ2-1 | 15 | TRBV10-3 | TRBD2 | NA
TGTGCCAGCAGACGGACAGGGCCCGAGCAGTACTTC | CASRRTGPEQYF | TRBJ2-7 | 12 | TRBV28 | TRBD1 | NA
TGTGCCTGGAGGGACAGTGCAACTAATGAAAAACTGTTTTTT | CAWRDSATNEKLFF | TRBJ1-4 | 14 | TRBV30 | NA | NA
TGTGCCAGCTCATCTGGAGGGGCGAACAATCAGCCCCAGCATTTT | CASSSGGANNQPQHF | TRBJ1-5 | 15 | TRBV18 | NA | NA
TGTGCCAGCAGCTTTGGACAGGGAGGAAACAATCAGCCCCAGCATTTT | CASSFGQGGNNQPQHF | TRBJ1-5 | 16 | TRBV7-3 | TRBD1 | once
TGTGCCAGCAGTTTAGGCTTGTGGGGCTACACCTTC | CASSLGLWGYTF | TRBJ1-2 | 12 | TRBV28 | NA | NA
TGTGCCAGTACCCTGAGCGGGAGCAAATACAATGAGCAGTTCTTC | CASTLSGSKYNEQFF | TRBJ2-1 | 15 | TRBV19 | TRBD2 | NA
TGCAGCGTTGAAGAATATGTTAACAGAGAGACCCAGTACTTC | CSVEEYVNRETQYF | TRBJ2-5 | 14 | TRBV29-1 | NA | NA
TGCGCCAGCAGCTTGGTGGACAGCCCCTACGAGCAGTACTTC | CASSLVDSPYEQYF | TRBJ2-7 | 14 | TRBV5-1 | NA | NA
TGTGCCAGCAGCTTAGTCGGGGGAGGTAGCAATCAGCCCCAGCATTTT | CASSLVGGGSNQPQHF | TRBJ1-5 | 16 | TRBV7-2 | NA | NA
TGCGCCAGCAGCTTATCAACAGGGGCAACAAACTCTGGCTACACCTTC | CASSLSTGATNSGYTF | TRBJ1-2 | 16 | TRBV5-1 | TRBD1 | once
TGTGCCAGCAGTTCGGACCGGGACAACAATCAGCCCCAGCATTTT | CASSSDRDNNQPQHF | TRBJ1-5 | 15 | TRBV6-6 | NA | NA
TGCGCCAGCAAACCGACAGGGGGGAACACTGAAGCTTTCTTT | CASKPTGGNTEAFF | TRBJ1-1 | 14 | TRBV5-1 | TRBD1 | NA
TGTGCCAGTAGTACCACGACAGCAGAAGAGACCCAGTACTTC | CASSTTTAEETQYF | TRBJ2-5 | 14 | TRBV19 | NA | NA